This TCR beta chain was identified in a study of cytomegalovirus exposure and HLA in healthy donors. Study at large: Both the roughly 120 validation repertoires and the 600 to 700 first-cohort repertoires used the same platform, as reported by a later analysis.

Germline values: CDR1 SNHLY, CDR2 FYNNEI. The ends lost 6 bases at V and 7 bases at J; junction bases unmatched: 12. This CDR3 has 15 amino acids. Sequencing used immunoSEQ multiplex PCR; TCRdb keeps in-frame clones, though not all of them. The data contain about 240,000 clones, roughly 89% of them singletons. This TCR was sampled from a man aged 18 to 29 in good health and CMV-seronegative. The rearrangement uses TRBV2 and TRBJ2-7; the match to TRBD2 covers 10 bases. Sequenced input: PBMCs. CDR3 sequence reads: CASRDVRAGGREQYF. CDR3 DNA sequence: TGTGCCAGCAGGGACGTGCGAGCGGGGGGGCGTGAGCAGTACTTC.